The 25 T cell receptor beta chains below all came from one sample that was sequenced in a study of response to subunit inactivated influenza vaccine (dated by TCRdb to between 2017 and 2018). Receptors were amplified or captured by RT-PCR. The instrument was an Illumina HiSeq 2500. TCRdb applied fastp at Q25 and MiXCR to the public reads, then kept only in-frame beta chains. Each CDR3 protein appears once, grouped with its most common genes and DNA. The sample table lists 530,000 or so distinct CDR3 sequences, approximately 10% of them with a count of one. The ten largest clones capture more than 8.5% of the sample. This specimen was PBMCs from blood, taken on the day of vaccination. The source is a middle-aged man who received an inactivated influenza vaccine. Donor details come from another sample of the same person, matched by shared clones.

The chain employs TRBV11-3 and TRBJ2-4, with D possibly being TRBD1 (6 bases). V shed 5 bases and J shed 0 bases, with 17 bases lying between them. Looked up from germline, CDR1 is SGHNT and CDR2 is YENEEA. This CDR3 comprises 17 residues. CDR3 region: CASSLTPGELAKNIQYF. The CDR3, as DNA: TGTGCCAGCAGCCTCACGCCAGGGGAACTAGCCAAAAACATTCAGTACTTC.

V is TRBV28 and J is TRBJ2-7, with 7 nucleotides matching TRBD1. The CDR3 totals 13 residues. V was clipped by 5 bases and J by 7 bases; unmatched bases: 8. Germline assignment: CDR1 MDHEN and CDR2 SYDVKM. This CDR3 is CASSLINRGEQYF. CDR3 sequence (DNA): TGTGCCAGCAGTCTCATAAACAGGGGTGAGCAGTACTTC.

This clonotype was found a few times. The CDR3 protein is CATSGAGSNQPQHF. The CDR3 region has the DNA TGTGCCACCAGTGGTGCAGGGAGCAATCAGCCCCAGCATTTT. The chain recombines TRBV24-1 with TRBJ1-5, with D tentatively TRBD1 (5 bases). There are 14 residues in the CDR3. Between the trimmed V and J ends, which lost 5 bases and 1 base, there was a span of 8 bases. CDR1 and CDR2 from the germline V gene are KGHDR and SFDVKD.

The table lists this clonotype with a few counts. A read error may produce the germline difference seen at one junction end. The chain uses TRBV10-3 and TRBJ2-5, with D unresolved. This CDR3 region has 13 residues. Germline lookup yields CDR1 ENHRY and CDR2 SYGVKD. CDR3 DNA sequence: TGTGCCATCCGTGAGGAAGTGGGGGAGACCCAGTACTTC. Translation: CAIREEVGETQYF.

This clonotype was seen a few times. The CDR3: CASSEGQELQETQYF. CDR3 coding DNA: TGTGCCAGCAGTGAAGGACAGGAGCTTCAAGAGACCCAGTACTTC. V and J are TRBV6-1 and TRBJ2-5; the D gene is possibly TRBD1 (6 bases). Per germline, CDR1 MNHNS and CDR2 SASEGT. There are 15 residues in the CDR3. The ends were cut back, 1 base at V and 2 bases at J, with 11 bases in the middle.

There are a few counts of this clonotype. This chain connects TRBV12-3 or TRBV12-4 to TRBJ1-1; weak D call: TRBD1 (6 bases). With 7 bases removed from V and 3 bases from J, the gap between germline ends came to 21 bases. There are 16 residues in the CDR3. Written as DNA, the CDR3 is TGTGCCAGCACCCAAAAGGGGGGGGCAAGGGACACTGAAGCTTTCTTT. Amino acid sequence: CASTQKGGARDTEAFF.

The CDR3 bases are TGTGCCAGCAGCCAAGATTGGGGGCAGGGGGATCAGCCCCAGCATTTT. It translates to CASSQDWGQGDQPQHF. The chain joins TRBV3-1 to TRBJ1-5; 7 bases match TRBD1. CDR1 LGHDT and CDR2 YNNKEL come from the germline V gene (reference sequence). Trimming cost V 0 bases and J 5 bases; bases outside gene matches: 7. The CDR3 spans 16 residues.

This clonotype was detected only a few times. J is TRBJ2-5 and V is TRBV15, with D tentatively TRBD1 (5 bases). Per germline, CDR1 LNHNV and CDR2 YYDKDF (reference sequence). The CDR3 covers 12 residues. Trimming shortened V by 2 bases and J by 4 bases, and 5 bases separated the two germline ends. In DNA form, the CDR3 reads TGTGCCACCAGCAGAACAGGAGAGACCCAGTACTTC. This translates into CATSRTGETQYF.

In its sample, this clonotype was seen a few times. One junction end does not reproduce the germline sequence, and a read error may be involved. V gene TRBV12-3 or TRBV12-4 combines with J gene TRBJ1-2, with 8 bases aligning to TRBD1. This CDR3 region has 14 residues. In nucleotides, the CDR3 is TGTGCCAGCAGTTTATATATGGCAGGGGGCCCTCTCCTATTC. It specifies CASSLYMAGGPLLF.

V is TRBV27 and J is TRBJ2-7, with 8 bases identical to TRBD1. Germline loops: CDR1 MNHEY, CDR2 SMNVEV (reference sequence). The length of the CDR3 is 14 residues. The J segment lost 7 bases and the V segment lost 0 bases, leaving 5 bases of the junction unmatched. CDR3 sequence: CASSLSDRAREQYF. Written as DNA, the CDR3 is TGTGCCAGCAGTTTATCGGACAGGGCTCGTGAGCAGTACTTC.

The table lists this clonotype with a few counts. The chain is built from TRBV5-1 and TRBJ1-5; the D is unclear. The CDR3 has 14 residues. Trimming removed 0 bases from V and 4 bases from J, with 8 bases in between. Per germline, CDR1 SGHRS and CDR2 YFSETQ. The CDR3 here is CASSLEWGNQPQHF. Here the CDR3 DNA reads TGCGCCAGCAGCTTGGAATGGGGTAATCAGCCCCAGCATTTT.

This clonotype was detected once. The chain joins TRBV15 to TRBJ2-5; D possibly uses TRBD1 or TRBD2 (5 bases each). The CDR3 contains 17 residues. The V gene's germline CDR1 is LNHNV and CDR2 YYDKDF (reference sequence). The ends were cut back, 5 bases at V and 3 bases at J, with 22 bases in the middle. As DNA, the CDR3 is TGTGCCACCAGCGTATCTCCCCCTCGGGGCGGAAAAGAGACCCAGTACTTC. Its translation: CATSVSPPRGGKETQYF.

The chain uses TRBV4-3 and TRBJ2-1; TRBD2 agrees at 8 bases. Germline V lookup: CDR1 LGHNA, CDR2 YSLEER. With V trimmed by 5 bases and J by 7 bases, 10 bases remained unmatched. This CDR3 spans 15 amino acids. The CDR3 coding sequence is TGCGCCAGCAGCGCTGAACGCCGGGGGGGGAATGAGCAGTTCTTC. Its translation: CASSAERRGGNEQFF.

In its sample, this clonotype was seen a few times. This chain links TRBV10-3 with TRBJ2-7; 8 bases agree with TRBD1. J was trimmed by 3 bases and V by 2 bases; bases with no gene match: 6. This CDR3 has 15 residues. Germline assignment: CDR1 ENHRY and CDR2 SYGVKD. In nucleotides, the CDR3 is TGTGCCATCAGTGAGCCTGCGGACAGGGTCTACGAGCAGTACTTC. Its protein is CAISEPADRVYEQYF.

Only a few counts were recorded for this clonotype. The CDR3 reads CATATLGQQFF. The CDR3 bases are TGTGCCACCGCCACCCTCGGACAGCAGTTCTTC. V usage is TRBV24-1 and J usage is TRBJ2-1; D ambiguous. CDR3 length equals 11 residues. Per germline, CDR1 KGHDR and CDR2 SFDVKD. Trimming shortened V by 9 bases and J by 11 bases, and 13 bases separated the two germline ends.

CDR3 in DNA: TGTGCCAGCAGCTTAGATTCGACAGGGGGCTCCTACGAGCAGTACTTC. It is translated as CASSLDSTGGSYEQYF. This rearrangement joins TRBV7-2 to TRBJ2-7, with TRBD1 identical over 9 bases. The CDR3 extends over 16 amino acids. V dropped 1 base and J dropped 0; count of bases not matched to a gene: 4. Germline CDR1 reads SGHTA; CDR2 reads FQGNSA.

This clonotype was seen a handful of times. The J gene is TRBJ2-1, the V gene TRBV12-3 or TRBV12-4; 12 positions agree with TRBD2. The CDR3 covers 20 residues. After removal of 3 bases from V and 5 bases from J, the junction contained 17 bases not matched to a gene. The CDR3: CASSFLLLAGGPPPNNEQFF. CDR3 nucleotide sequence: TGTGCCAGCAGTTTCCTTCTACTAGCGGGAGGCCCACCTCCTAACAATGAGCAGTTCTTC.

This clonotype was detected a few times. This chain links TRBV4-2 with TRBJ2-2; weak D call: TRBD2 (5 bases). V was shortened by 0 bases and J by 3 bases, with 11 bases between the two germline ends. CDR3 length equals 16 residues. CDR1 and CDR2 from the germline V gene are LGHNA and YNFKEQ. This chain's CDR3 is CASSQDTRAHTGELFF. DNA of the CDR3: TGTGCCAGCAGCCAAGATACTAGGGCCCACACCGGGGAGCTGTTTTTT.

J is TRBJ2-7 and V is TRBV20-1, with 7 nucleotides matching TRBD2. The CDR3 has 13 amino acids. After removal of 1 base from V and 6 bases from J, the junction contained 6 bases not matched to a gene. The V gene's germline CDR1 is DFQATT and CDR2 SNEGSKA (reference sequence). The CDR3 coding sequence is TGCAGTGCTAGAGCTCTAGCGGCCAGCGAGCAGTACTTC. Translation gives CSARALAASEQYF.

This chain links TRBV6-5 with TRBJ2-2, with 8 nucleotides matching TRBD1. After removal of 2 bases from V and 5 bases from J, the junction contained 7 bases not matched to a gene. Looked up from germline, CDR1 is MNHEY and CDR2 is SVGAGI. The CDR3 sequence is 16 residues long. This CDR3 reads CASSYRRTGRTGELFF. The CDR3 DNA sequence: TGTGCCAGCAGTTACCGCCGGACAGGGAGGACCGGGGAGCTGTTTTTT.

V usage is TRBV28 and J usage is TRBJ2-2; D ambiguous. The V and J ends lost 8 bases and 6 bases respectively, with 13 bases between them. The CDR3 is 13 residues long. Germline V CDR1 and CDR2: MDHEN, SYDVKM. The chain's CDR3 is CASRHHGSGELFF. Written as DNA, the CDR3 is TGTGCCAGCCGACACCATGGCTCCGGGGAGCTGTTTTTT.

The rearrangement joins TRBV7-2 to TRBJ1-1; D gene ambiguous. CDR1 and CDR2 from the germline V gene are SGHTA and FQGNSA. V lost 7 bases to trimming and J lost 4 bases, with 13 bases between them. There are 13 residues in the CDR3. The CDR3 protein is CASTRRFGTEAFF. The CDR3 coding sequence is TGTGCCAGCACCCGTCGTTTCGGCACTGAAGCTTTCTTT.

This clonotype turned up a few times. The V gene is TRBV10-3, the J gene TRBJ2-3; tentative D call: TRBD1 (6 bases). CDR1 is ENHRY, CDR2 SYGVKD, per germline. Trimming pared 4 bases from V and 2 bases from J, leaving 13 bases between. The CDR3 totals 15 residues. CDR3 coding DNA: TGTGCCATCAGTGGCCGGGACACTCTCACAGATACGCAGTATTTT. It encodes CAISGRDTLTDTQYF.

This clonotype came up a few times. V is TRBV6-2 or TRBV6-3 and J is TRBJ2-2; D may be TRBD1 (6 bases). V was shortened by 8 bases and J by 6 bases, with 16 bases between the two germline ends. Germline V gene data show CDR1 as MNHEY and CDR2 as SVGEGT. This CDR3 is 14 amino acids long. CDR3 sequence: CASGRGLRAGELFF. DNA of the CDR3: TGTGCCAGCGGCAGGGGCTTACGAGCCGGGGAGCTGTTTTTT.

The gene calls are TRBV5-1 and TRBJ2-3; 8 bases map to TRBD1. V was pared by 4 bases and J by 2 bases, with 9 bases of the junction left unmatched. The CDR3 has 16 residues. Germline V gene data show CDR1 as SGHRS and CDR2 as YFSETQ. The CDR3 bases are TGCGCCAGCAGCCAATTTGGACAGGGCGACACAGATACGCAGTATTTT. Translated, it gives CASSQFGQGDTDTQYF. The variable domain in full, completed from reference TRBV5-1 and TRBJ2-3, reads KAGVTQTPRYLIKTRGQQVTLSCSPISGHRSVSWYQQTPGQGLQFLFEYFSETQRNKGNFPGRFSGRQFSNSRSEMNVSTLELGDSALYLCASSQFGQGDTDTQYFGPGTRLTVL.